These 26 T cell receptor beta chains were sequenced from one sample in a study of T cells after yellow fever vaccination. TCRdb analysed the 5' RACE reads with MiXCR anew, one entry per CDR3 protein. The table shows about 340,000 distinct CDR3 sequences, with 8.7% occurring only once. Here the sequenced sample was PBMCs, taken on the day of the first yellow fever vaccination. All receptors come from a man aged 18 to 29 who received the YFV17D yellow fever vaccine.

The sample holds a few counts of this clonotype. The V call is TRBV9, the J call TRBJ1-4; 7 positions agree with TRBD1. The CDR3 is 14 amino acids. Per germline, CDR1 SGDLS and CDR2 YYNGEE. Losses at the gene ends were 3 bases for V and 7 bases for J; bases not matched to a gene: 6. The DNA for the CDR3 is TGTGCCAGCAGCGGACAGGGAGGTGGTGAAAAACTGTTTTTT. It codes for CASSGQGGGEKLFF.

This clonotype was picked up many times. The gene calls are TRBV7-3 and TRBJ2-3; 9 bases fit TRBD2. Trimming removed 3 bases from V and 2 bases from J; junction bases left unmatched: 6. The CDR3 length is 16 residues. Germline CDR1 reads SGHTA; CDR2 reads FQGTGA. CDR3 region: CASSLTSGGFTDTQYF. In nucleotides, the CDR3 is TGTGCCAGCAGCTTGACCAGCGGGGGGTTCACAGATACGCAGTATTTT.

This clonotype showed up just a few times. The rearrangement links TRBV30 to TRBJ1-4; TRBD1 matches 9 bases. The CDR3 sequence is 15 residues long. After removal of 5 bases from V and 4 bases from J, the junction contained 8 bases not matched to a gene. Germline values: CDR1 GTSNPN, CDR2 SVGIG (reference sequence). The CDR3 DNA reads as TGTGCCTGGGGGAAAGGGACAGGGTTTAATGAAAAACTGTTTTTT. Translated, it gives CAWGKGTGFNEKLFF.

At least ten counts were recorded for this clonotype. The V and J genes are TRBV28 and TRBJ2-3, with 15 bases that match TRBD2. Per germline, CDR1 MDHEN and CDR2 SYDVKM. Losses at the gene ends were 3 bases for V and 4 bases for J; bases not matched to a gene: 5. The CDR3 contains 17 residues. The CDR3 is CASSLGLAGGESDTQYF. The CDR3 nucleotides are TGTGCCAGCAGTTTGGGACTAGCGGGGGGTGAGTCAGATACGCAGTATTTT.

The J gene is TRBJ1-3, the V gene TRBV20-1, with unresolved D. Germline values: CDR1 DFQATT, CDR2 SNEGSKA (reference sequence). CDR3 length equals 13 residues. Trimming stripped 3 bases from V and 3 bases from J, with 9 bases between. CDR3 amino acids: CSASSGIGNTIYF. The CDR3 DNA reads TGCAGTGCTAGTTCCGGGATTGGAAACACCATATATTTT.

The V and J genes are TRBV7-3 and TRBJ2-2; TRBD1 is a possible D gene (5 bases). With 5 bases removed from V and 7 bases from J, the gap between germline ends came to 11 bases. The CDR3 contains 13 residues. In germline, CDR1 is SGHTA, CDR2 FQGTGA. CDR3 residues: CASSLLGRGELFF. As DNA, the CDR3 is TGTGCCAGCAGCCTGCTGGGGCGCGGGGAGCTGTTTTTT.

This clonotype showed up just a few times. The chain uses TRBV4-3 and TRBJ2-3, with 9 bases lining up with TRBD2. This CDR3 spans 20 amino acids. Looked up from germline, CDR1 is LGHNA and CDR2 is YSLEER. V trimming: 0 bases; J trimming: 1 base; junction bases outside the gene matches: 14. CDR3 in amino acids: CASSQDRASGGIRGTDTQYF. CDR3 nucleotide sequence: TGCGCCAGCAGCCAAGATCGGGCCAGCGGGGGGATTCGGGGCACAGATACGCAGTATTTT.

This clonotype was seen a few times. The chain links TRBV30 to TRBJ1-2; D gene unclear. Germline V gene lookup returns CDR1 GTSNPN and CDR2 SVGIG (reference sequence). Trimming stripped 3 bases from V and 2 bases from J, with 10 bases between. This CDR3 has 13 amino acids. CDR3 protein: CAWRRPNNYGYTF. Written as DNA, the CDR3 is TGTGCCTGGAGAAGACCCAACAACTATGGCTACACCTTC.

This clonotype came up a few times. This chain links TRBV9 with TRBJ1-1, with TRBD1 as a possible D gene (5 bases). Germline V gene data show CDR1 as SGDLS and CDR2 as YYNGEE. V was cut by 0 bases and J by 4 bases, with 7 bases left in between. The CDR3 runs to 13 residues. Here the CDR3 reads CASSVGGTTEAFF. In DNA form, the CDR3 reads TGTGCCAGCAGCGTAGGGGGCACCACTGAAGCTTTCTTT. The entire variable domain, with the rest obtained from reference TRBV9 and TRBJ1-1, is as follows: DSGVTQTPKHLITATGQRVTLRCSPRSGDLSVYWYQQSLDQGLQFLIQYYNGEERAKGNILERFSAQQFPDLHSELNLSSLELGDSALYFCASSVGGTTEAFFGQGTRLTVV.

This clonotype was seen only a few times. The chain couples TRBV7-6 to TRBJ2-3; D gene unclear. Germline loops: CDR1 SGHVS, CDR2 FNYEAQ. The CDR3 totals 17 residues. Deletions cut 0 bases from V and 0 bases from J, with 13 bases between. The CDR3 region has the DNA TGTGCCAGCAGCTTAGCTGTTCCAACTGTGAGCACAGATACGCAGTATTTT. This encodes CASSLAVPTVSTDTQYF.

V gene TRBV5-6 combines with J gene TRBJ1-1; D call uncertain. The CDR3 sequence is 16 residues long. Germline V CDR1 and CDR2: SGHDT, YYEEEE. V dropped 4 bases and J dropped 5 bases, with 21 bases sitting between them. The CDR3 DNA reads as TGTGCCAGCAGCCCTATAAGTGTCAAGGGCAGGACTGAAGCTTTCTTT. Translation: CASSPISVKGRTEAFF.

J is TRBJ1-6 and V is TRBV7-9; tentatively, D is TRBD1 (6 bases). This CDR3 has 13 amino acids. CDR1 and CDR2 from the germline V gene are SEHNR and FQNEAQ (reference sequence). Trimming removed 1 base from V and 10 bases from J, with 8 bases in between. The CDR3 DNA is TGTGCCAGCAGCTTAGAGGGGGAGTCACCCCTCCACTTT. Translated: CASSLEGESPLHF.

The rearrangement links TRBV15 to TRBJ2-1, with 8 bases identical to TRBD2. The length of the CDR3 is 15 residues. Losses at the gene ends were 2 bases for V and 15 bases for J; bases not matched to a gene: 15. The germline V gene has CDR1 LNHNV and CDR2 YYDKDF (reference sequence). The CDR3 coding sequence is TGTGCCACCAGCAGAAGGCTTATTCGGGGGGGCGGGTTGTTCTTC. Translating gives CATSRRLIRGGGLFF.

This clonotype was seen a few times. The DNA for the CDR3 is TGCAGTGCTAGTCCTAACAGGGCGTCCGCCCATCAGCCCCAGCATTTT. Protein sequence: CSASPNRASAHQPQHF. The chain combines TRBV20-1 with TRBJ1-5; the D gene is possibly TRBD1 (6 bases). The length of the CDR3 is 16 residues. V was clipped by 3 bases and J by 5 bases, with 20 bases between them. In germline, CDR1 is DFQATT, CDR2 SNEGSKA (reference sequence).

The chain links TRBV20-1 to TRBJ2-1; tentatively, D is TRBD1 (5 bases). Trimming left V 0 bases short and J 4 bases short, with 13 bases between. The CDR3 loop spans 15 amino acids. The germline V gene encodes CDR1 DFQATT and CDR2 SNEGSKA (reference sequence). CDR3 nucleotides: TGCAGTGCTAGAGATCGGCAGGGTTGGTACAATGAGCAGTTCTTC. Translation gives CSARDRQGWYNEQFF.

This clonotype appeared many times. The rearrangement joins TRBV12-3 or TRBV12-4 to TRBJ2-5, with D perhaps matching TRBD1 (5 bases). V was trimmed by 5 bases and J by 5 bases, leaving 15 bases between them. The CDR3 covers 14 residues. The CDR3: CASSGRWGSETQYF. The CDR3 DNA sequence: TGTGCCAGCAGTGGAAGATGGGGCTCCGAGACCCAGTACTTC.

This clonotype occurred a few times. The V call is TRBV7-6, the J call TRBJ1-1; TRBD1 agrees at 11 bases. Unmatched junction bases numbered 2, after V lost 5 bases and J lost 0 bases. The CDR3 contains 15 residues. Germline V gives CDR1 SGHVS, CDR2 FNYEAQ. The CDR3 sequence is CASSRGQGVNTEAFF. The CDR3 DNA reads TGTGCCAGCAGCCGGGGACAGGGGGTGAACACTGAAGCTTTCTTT.

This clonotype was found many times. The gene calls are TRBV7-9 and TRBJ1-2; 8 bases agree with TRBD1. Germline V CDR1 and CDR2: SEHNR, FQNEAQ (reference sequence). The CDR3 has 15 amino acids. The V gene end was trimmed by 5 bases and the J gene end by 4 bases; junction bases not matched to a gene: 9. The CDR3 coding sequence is TGTGCCAGCAGCCACACCGGACAGGGACCCTATGGCTACACCTTC. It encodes CASSHTGQGPYGYTF.

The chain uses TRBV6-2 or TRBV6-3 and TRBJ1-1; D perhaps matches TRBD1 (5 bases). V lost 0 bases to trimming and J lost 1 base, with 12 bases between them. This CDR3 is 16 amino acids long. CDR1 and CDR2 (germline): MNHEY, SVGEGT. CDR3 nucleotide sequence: TGTGCCAGCAGTTACTCGCTAGGGGAAGGGAACACTGAAGCTTTCTTT. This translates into CASSYSLGEGNTEAFF.

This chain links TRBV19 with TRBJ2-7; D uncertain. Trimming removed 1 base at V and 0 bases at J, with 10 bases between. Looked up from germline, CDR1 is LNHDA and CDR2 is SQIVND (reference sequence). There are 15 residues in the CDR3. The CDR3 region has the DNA TGTGCCAGTAGTATAGCAGTCAAGGGCTCCTACGAGCAGTACTTC. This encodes CASSIAVKGSYEQYF.

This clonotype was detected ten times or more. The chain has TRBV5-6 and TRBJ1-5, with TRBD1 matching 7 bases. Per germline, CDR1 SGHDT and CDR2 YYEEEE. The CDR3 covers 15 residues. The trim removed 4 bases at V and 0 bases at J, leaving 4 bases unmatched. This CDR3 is CASSMGQISNQPQHF. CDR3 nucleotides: TGTGCCAGCAGCATGGGACAGATTAGCAATCAGCCCCAGCATTTT.

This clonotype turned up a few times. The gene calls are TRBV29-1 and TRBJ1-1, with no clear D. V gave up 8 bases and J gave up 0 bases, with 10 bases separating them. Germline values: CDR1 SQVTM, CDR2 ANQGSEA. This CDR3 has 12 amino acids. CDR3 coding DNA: TGCAGCCCCCTCCGGGTGAACACTGAAGCTTTCTTT. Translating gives CSPLRVNTEAFF.

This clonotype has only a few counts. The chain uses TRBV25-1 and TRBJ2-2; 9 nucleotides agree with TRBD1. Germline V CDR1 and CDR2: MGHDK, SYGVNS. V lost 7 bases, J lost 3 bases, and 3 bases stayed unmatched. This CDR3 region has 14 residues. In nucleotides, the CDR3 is TGTGCCAGCACGGGGACAGGGTACACCGGGGAGCTGTTTTTT. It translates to CASTGTGYTGELFF. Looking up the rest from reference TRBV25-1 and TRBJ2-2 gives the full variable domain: EADIYQTPRYLVIGTGKKITLECSQTMGHDKMYWYQQDPGMELHLIHYSYGVNSTEKGDLSSESTVSRIRTEHFPLTLESARPSHTSQYLCASTGTGYTGELFFGEGSRLTVL.

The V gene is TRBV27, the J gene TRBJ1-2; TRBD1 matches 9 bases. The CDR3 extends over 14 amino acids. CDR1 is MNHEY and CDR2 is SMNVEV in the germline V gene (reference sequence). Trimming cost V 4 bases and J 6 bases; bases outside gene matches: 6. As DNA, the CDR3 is TGTGCCAGCAGTTCAGGGACAGGGAGGCATGGCTACACCTTC. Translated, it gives CASSSGTGRHGYTF.

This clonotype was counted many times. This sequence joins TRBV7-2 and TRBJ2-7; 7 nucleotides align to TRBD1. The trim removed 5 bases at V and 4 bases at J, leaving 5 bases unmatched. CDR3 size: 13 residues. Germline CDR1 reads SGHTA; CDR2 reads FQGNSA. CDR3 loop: CASSRGQTYEQYF. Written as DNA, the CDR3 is TGTGCCAGCAGCCGGGGACAGACGTACGAGCAGTACTTC. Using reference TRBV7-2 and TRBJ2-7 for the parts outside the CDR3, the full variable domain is GAGVSQSPSNKVTEKGKDVELRCDPISGHTALYWYRQSLGQGLEFLIYFQGNSAPDKSGLPSDRFSAERTGGSVSTLTIQRTQQEDSAVYLCASSRGQTYEQYFGPGTRLTVT.

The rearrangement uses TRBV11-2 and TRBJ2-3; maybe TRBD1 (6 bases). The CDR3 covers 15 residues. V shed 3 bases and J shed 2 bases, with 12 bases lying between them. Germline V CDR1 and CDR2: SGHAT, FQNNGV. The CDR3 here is CASSLGASPTDTQYF. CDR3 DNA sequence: TGTGCCAGCAGCTTGGGGGCCAGTCCCACAGATACGCAGTATTTT.